These 10 T cell receptor beta chains share one sample of origin, sequenced in a study of T cell repertoires in cytomegalovirus infection. No antigens are known for them. TCRdb passed the reads through MiXCR, listing each CDR3 protein once. Here the sample spans more than 95,000 distinct CDR3 sequences, around 30% being singletons. Material: CD8+ T cells from cultured PBMCs, obtained from culture after CMV antigen stimulation. The source of these receptors is a human donor in good health (CMV status not recorded). Some clones in this sample may be carry-over from other donors' samples.

This chain joins TRBV7-6 and TRBJ1-3, with D possibly matching TRBD1 (5 bases). The CDR3 runs to 16 residues. The V and J ends lost 2 bases and 4 bases respectively, with 15 bases between them. CDR1 and CDR2 from the germline V gene are SGHVS and FNYEAQ. CDR3 region: CASSLLSSGVGNTIYF. CDR3 bases: TGTGCCAGCAGCTTACTGTCTTCGGGGGTCGGAAACACCATATATTTT.

The V and J genes are TRBV7-8 and TRBJ1-1, with D maybe TRBD1 (5 bases). In germline, CDR1 is SGHVS, CDR2 FQNEAQ. The CDR3 extends over 20 amino acids. V was clipped by 1 base and J by 0 bases, with 24 bases between them. CDR3 sequence: CASSLVGAAVEGLLNTEAFF. CDR3 in DNA: TGTGCCAGCAGCTTAGTTGGGGCCGCTGTGGAGGGTTTGCTGAACACTGAAGCTTTCTTT.

This clonotype was seen a handful of times. The rearrangement joins TRBV13 to TRBJ1-6; perhaps TRBD1 as D (6 bases). Trimming shortened V by 5 bases and J by 12 bases, and 17 bases separated the two germline ends. The CDR3 length is 14 residues. CDR1 is PRHDT, CDR2 FYEKMQ, per germline (reference sequence). The CDR3 DNA reads as TGTGCCAGCAGCCTGGGACACCGGGGGGTACCCCTCCACTTT. Residues: CASSLGHRGVPLHF.

The rearrangement joins TRBV6-5 to TRBJ2-4; 7 bases align to TRBD1. Trimming removed 5 bases from V and 4 bases from J; junction bases left unmatched: 5. The length of the CDR3 is 14 residues. Germline V gives CDR1 MNHEY, CDR2 SVGAGI. For the CDR3, the DNA is TGTGCCAGCAGTACCGGGACAGAAAAAAACATTCAGTACTTC. Its protein is CASSTGTEKNIQYF.

This chain uses TRBV7-9 with TRBJ1-5; D not certain. The germline gives CDR1 SEHNR, CDR2 FQNEAQ (reference sequence). Between the trimmed V and J ends, which lost 3 bases and 5 bases, there was a span of 8 bases. CDR3 length: 13 amino acids. The DNA of the CDR3 is TGTGCCAGCAGCTTGGGCACGGATCAGCCCCAGCATTTT. The encoded protein is CASSLGTDQPQHF.

This clonotype has a handful of counts. The CDR3 reads CASSWQTEYQETQYF. Here the CDR3 DNA reads TGTGCCAGCAGTTGGCAGACAGAGTACCAAGAGACCCAGTACTTC. The V gene is TRBV6-5, the J gene TRBJ2-5, with a tentative D call TRBD1 (5 bases). The CDR3 contains 15 residues. The ends were cut back, 4 bases at V and 0 bases at J, with 12 bases in the middle. Germline V gene sequence: CDR1 MNHEY, CDR2 SVGAGI.

This chain links TRBV6-6 with TRBJ2-1, with D perhaps matching TRBD1 (7 bases). V was clipped by 6 bases and J by 6 bases, with 15 bases between them. This CDR3 is 14 amino acids long. Germline loops: CDR1 MNHNY, CDR2 SVGAGI (reference sequence). CDR3 sequence reads: CASRRDSPFNEQFF. The CDR3 DNA follows: TGTGCCAGCAGGCGGGACAGTCCCTTCAATGAGCAGTTCTTC.

The rearrangement joins TRBV4-1 to TRBJ1-2, with a weak D call TRBD1 (5 bases). The CDR3 runs to 16 residues. Germline CDR1 reads MGHRA; CDR2 reads YSYEKL. V was pared by 1 base and J by 4 bases, with 16 bases between. In nucleotides, the CDR3 is TGCGCCAGCAGCCAAGGACAGACCATGCGGGGCTATGGCTACACCTTC. Protein: CASSQGQTMRGYGYTF.

The rearrangement links TRBV19 to TRBJ1-4; 7 bases line up with TRBD1. Germline V lookup: CDR1 LNHDA, CDR2 SQIVND (reference sequence). V was clipped by 10 bases and J by 0 bases; unmatched bases: 8. This CDR3 region has 15 residues. CDR3 DNA sequence: TGTGCCACCAGGACAGGAGGAGCAACTAATGAAAAACTGTTTTTT. Protein product: CATRTGGATNEKLFF.

The genes are TRBV6-1 and TRBJ1-5; D is uncertain. Deletions cut 1 base from V and 0 bases from J, with 13 bases between. Germline CDR1 reads MNHNS; CDR2 reads SASEGT. This CDR3 is built from 17 residues. CDR3 bases: TGTGCCAGCAGTGAAGACCCGTTGGACCTTAGCAATCAGCCCCAGCATTTT. It yields the protein CASSEDPLDLSNQPQHF.